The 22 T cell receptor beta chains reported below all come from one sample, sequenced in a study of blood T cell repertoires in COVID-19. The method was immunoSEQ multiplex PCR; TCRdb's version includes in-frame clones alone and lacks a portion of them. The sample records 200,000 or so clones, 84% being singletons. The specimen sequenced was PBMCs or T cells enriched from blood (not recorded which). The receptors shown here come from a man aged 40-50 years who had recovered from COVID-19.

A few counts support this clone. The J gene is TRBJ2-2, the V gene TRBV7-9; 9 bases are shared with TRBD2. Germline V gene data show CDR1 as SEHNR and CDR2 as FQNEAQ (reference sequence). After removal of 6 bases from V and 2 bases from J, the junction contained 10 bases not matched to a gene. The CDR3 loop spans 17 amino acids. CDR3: CASSLLAGAKNTGELFF. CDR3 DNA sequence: TGTGCCAGCAGTTTATTAGCGGGGGCCAAAAACACCGGGGAGCTGTTTTTT.

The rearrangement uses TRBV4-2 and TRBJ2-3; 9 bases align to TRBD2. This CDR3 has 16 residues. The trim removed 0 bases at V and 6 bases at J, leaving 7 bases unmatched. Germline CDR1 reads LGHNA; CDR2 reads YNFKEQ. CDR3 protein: CASSQERPSGVDTQYF. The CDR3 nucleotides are TGTGCCAGCAGCCAAGAGAGGCCTAGCGGGGTGGATACGCAGTATTTT.

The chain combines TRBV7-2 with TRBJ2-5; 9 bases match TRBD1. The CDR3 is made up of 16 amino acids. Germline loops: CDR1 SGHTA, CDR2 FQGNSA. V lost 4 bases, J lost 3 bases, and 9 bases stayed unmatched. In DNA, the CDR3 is TGTGCCAGCAGCTCCATGGGACAGGGAATAGAAGAGACCCAGTACTTC. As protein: CASSSMGQGIEETQYF.

The CDR3 protein is CASSLNNGQGSEQYF. CDR3 bases: TGTGCCAGCAGCTTAAATAATGGACAGGGGAGCGAGCAGTACTTC. The chain carries TRBV11-3 and TRBJ2-7; 9 bases agree with TRBD1. Trimming cost V 2 bases and J 6 bases; bases outside gene matches: 8. Germline CDR1 is SGHNT and CDR2 is YENEEA. The CDR3 loop spans 15 amino acids.

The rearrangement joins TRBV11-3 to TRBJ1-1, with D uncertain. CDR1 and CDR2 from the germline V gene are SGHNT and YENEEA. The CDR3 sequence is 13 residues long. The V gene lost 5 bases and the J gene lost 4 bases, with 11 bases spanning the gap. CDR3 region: CASSQSPPTEAFF. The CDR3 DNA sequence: TGTGCCAGCAGCCAATCCCCCCCCACTGAAGCTTTCTTT.

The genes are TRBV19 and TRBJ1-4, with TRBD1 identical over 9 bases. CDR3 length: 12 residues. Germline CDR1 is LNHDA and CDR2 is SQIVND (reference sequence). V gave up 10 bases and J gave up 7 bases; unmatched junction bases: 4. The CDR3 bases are TGTGCCACACGGGACAGGGTTGAAAAACTGTTTTTT. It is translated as CATRDRVEKLFF. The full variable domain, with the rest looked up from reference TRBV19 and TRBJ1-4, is DGGITQSPKYLFRKEGQNVTLSCEQNLNHDAMYWYRQDPGQGLRLIYYSQIVNDFQKGDIAEGYSVSREKKESFPLTVTSAQKNPTAFYLCATRDRVEKLFFGSGTQLSVL.

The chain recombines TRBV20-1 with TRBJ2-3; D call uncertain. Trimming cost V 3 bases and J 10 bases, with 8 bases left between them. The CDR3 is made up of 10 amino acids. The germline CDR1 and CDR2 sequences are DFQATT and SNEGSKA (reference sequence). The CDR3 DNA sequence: TGCAGTGCTAGCCTAGTCGCGCAGTATTTT. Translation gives CSASLVAQYF.

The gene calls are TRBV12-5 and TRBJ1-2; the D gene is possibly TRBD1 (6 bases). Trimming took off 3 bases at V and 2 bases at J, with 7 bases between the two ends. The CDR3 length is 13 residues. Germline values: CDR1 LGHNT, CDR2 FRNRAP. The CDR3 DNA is TGTGCTAGTGGTTTAGGACAGAACTATGGCTACACCTTC. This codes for CASGLGQNYGYTF. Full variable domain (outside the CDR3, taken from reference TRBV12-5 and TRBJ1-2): DARVTQTPRHKVTEMGQEVTMRCQPILGHNTVFWYRQTMMQGLELLAYFRNRAPLDDSGMPKDRFSAEMPDATLATLKIQPSEPRDSAVYFCASGLGQNYGYTFGSGTRLTVV.

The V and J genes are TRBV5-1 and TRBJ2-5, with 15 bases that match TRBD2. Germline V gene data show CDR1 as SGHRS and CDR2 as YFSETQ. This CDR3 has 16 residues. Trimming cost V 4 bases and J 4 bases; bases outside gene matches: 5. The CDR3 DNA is TGCGCCAGCAGCCAGGGACTAGCGGGGGGTGGAGAGACCCAGTACTTC. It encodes CASSQGLAGGGETQYF.

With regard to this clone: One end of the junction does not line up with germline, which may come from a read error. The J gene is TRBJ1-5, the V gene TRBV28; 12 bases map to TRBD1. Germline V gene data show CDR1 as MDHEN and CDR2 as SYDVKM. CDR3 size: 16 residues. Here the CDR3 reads CASSPLGTGGNQPQHF. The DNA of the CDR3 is TGTGCCAGCAGTCCCCTTGGGACAGGGGGCAACCAGCCCCAGCATTTT.

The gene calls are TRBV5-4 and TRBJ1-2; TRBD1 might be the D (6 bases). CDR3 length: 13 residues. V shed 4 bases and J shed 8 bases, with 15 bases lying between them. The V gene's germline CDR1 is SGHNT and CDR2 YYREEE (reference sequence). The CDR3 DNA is TGTGCCAGCAGCCCGCAGGGGAGTGAGGGCTACACCTTC. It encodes CASSPQGSEGYTF.

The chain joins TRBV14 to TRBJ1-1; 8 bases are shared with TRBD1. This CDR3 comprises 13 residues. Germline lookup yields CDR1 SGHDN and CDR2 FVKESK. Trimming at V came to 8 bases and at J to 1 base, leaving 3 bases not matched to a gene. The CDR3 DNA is TGTGCCAGCTCGGGACAGGCGAACACTGAAGCTTTCTTT. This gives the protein CASSGQANTEAFF.

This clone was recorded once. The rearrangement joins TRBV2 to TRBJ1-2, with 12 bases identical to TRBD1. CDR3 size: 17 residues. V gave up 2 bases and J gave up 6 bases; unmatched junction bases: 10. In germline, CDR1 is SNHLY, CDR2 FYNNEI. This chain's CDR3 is CASSELRGQGALNGYTF. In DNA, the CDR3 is TGTGCCAGCAGTGAACTAAGGGGACAGGGGGCGCTAAATGGCTACACCTTC.

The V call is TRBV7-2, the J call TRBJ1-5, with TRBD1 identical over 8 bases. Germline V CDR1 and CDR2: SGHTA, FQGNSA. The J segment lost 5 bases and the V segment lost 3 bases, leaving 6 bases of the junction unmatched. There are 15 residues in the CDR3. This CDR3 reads CASSLDRAYHQPQHF. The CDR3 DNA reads TGTGCCAGCAGCTTGGACAGGGCTTATCATCAGCCCCAGCATTTT.

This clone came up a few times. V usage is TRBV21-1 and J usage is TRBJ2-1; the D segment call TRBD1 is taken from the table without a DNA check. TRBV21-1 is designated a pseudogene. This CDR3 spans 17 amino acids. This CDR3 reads CASSKDPYLSGLREQFF. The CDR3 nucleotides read TGTGCCAGCAGCAAAGACCCCTACCTGTCAGGGCTCAGAGAGCAGTTCTTC.

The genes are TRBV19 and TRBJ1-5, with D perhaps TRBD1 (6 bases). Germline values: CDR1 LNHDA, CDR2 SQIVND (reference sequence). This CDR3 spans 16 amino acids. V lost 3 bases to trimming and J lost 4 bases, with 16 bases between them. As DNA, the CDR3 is TGTGCCAGTAGTATCTGGCCAGGGGTGTCGAATCAGCCCCAGCATTTT. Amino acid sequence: CASSIWPGVSNQPQHF.

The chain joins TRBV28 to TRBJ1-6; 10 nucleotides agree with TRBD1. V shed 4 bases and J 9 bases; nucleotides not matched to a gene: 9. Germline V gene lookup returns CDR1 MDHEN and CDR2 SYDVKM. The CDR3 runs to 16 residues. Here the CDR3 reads CASSSPGQGITSPLHF. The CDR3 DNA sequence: TGTGCCAGCAGTTCCCCGGGACAGGGGATTACTTCACCCCTCCACTTT.

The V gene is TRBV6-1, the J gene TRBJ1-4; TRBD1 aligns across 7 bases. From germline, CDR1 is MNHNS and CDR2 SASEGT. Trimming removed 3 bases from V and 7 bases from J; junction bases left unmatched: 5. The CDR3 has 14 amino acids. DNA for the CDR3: TGTGCCAGCAGTGACGGGACAGTTAGTGAAAAACTGTTTTTT. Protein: CASSDGTVSEKLFF.

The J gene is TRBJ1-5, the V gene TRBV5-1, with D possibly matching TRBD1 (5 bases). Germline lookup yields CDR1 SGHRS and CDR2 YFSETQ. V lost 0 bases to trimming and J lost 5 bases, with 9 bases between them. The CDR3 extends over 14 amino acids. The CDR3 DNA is TGCGCCAGCAGCTTGGAGGGGATTGATCAGCCCCAGCATTTT. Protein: CASSLEGIDQPQHF.

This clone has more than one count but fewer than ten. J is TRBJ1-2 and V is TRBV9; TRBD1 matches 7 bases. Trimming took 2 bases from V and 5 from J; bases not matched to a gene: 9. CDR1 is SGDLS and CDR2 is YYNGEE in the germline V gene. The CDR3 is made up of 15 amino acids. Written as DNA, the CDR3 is TGTGCCAGCAGCGTTCGGACAGGTGGGAGTTATGGCTACACCTTC. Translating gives CASSVRTGGSYGYTF.

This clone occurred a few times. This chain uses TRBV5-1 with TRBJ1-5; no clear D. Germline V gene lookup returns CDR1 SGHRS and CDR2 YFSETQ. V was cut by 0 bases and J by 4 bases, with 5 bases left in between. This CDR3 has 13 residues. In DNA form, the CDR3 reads TGCGCCAGCAGCTTGGAGGAGAATCAGCCCCAGCATTTT. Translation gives CASSLEENQPQHF.

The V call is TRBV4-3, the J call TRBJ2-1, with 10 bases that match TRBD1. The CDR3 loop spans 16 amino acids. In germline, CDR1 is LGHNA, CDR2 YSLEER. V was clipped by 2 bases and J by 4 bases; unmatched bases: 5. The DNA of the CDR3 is TGCGCCAGCAGCCAATACAGGGGACAGGGGTACAATGAGCAGTTCTTC. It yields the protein CASSQYRGQGYNEQFF.